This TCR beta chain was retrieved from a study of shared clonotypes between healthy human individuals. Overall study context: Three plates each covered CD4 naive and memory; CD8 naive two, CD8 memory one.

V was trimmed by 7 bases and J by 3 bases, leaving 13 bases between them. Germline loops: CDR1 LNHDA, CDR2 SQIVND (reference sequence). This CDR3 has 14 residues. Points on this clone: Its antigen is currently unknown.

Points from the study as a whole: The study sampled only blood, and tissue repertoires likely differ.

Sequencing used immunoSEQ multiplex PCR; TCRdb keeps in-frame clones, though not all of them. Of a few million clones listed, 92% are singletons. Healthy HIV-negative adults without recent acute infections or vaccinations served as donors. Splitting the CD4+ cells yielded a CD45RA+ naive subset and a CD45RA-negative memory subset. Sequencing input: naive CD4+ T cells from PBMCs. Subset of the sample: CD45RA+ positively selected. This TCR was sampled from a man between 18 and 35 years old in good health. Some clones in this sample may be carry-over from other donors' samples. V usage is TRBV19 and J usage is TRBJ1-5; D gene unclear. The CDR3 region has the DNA TGTGCCAGTACACGCACTGCGCTCAATCAGCCCCAGCATTTT. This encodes CASTRTALNQPQHF.